The 8 T cell receptor beta chains presented below share a single source sample, sequenced in a study of cytomegalovirus exposure and HLA in healthy donors. PCR primers comprised 60 Vbeta and 13 Jbeta primers. Using immunoSEQ multiplex PCR, the repertoire was profiled, and TCRdb retains in-frame clones only, with some absent. The table lists roughly 180,000 clones, about four fifths of them singletons. The sequenced sample consisted of PBMCs. The source is a man aged 18 to 30 in good health and CMV-seronegative.

This clone came up a few times. The chain is built from TRBV6-6 and TRBJ1-1; D gene ambiguous. This CDR3 contains 14 residues. Germline-derived CDR1 and CDR2 are MNHNY and SVGAGI (reference sequence). V was cut by 6 bases and J by 2 bases, with 13 bases left in between. This CDR3 is CASRRASLNTEAFF. CDR3 in DNA: TGTGCCAGCAGGAGGGCCAGCCTTAACACTGAAGCTTTCTTT.

The V gene is TRBV7-8, the J gene TRBJ2-7; no reliable D call. The CDR3 length is 12 residues. Trimming stripped 5 bases from V and 3 bases from J, with 8 bases between. Per the germline V gene, CDR1 is SGHVS and CDR2 is FQNEAQ. The CDR3 nucleotides are TGTGCCAGCAGCCCCCAGTACTACGAGCAGTACTTC. This codes for CASSPQYYEQYF.

The chain combines TRBV4-1 with TRBJ2-3; D unresolved. V lost 0 bases and J 2 bases, leaving 6 bases between the germline ends. There are 14 residues in the CDR3. In germline, CDR1 is MGHRA, CDR2 YSYEKL. The CDR3 region has the DNA TGCGCCAGCAGCCAAGATCGACACACAGATACGCAGTATTTT. Its translation: CASSQDRHTDTQYF.

V and J are TRBV19 and TRBJ1-6; D is ambiguous. V shed 3 bases and J shed 9 bases, with 12 bases lying between them. Germline loops: CDR1 LNHDA, CDR2 SQIVND (reference sequence). The CDR3 has 14 residues. CDR3 in DNA: TGTGCCAGTAGTATCCGTGGAGATGCTTCACCCCTCCACTTT. It translates to CASSIRGDASPLHF.

The rearrangement links TRBV2 to TRBJ2-5; D might be TRBD1 (6 bases). CDR1 and CDR2 from the germline V gene are SNHLY and FYNNEI. V lost 7 bases and J 3 bases, leaving 9 bases between the germline ends. This CDR3 is 12 amino acids long. In DNA, the CDR3 is TGTGCCAGCACAGGGGACGAAGAGACCCAGTACTTC. It yields the protein CASTGDEETQYF.

This chain joins TRBV6-6 and TRBJ1-6; 9 bases agree with TRBD1. The CDR3 is 16 residues long. Germline CDR1 and CDR2: MNHNY and SVGAGI (reference sequence). The ends lost 2 bases at V and 14 bases at J; junction bases unmatched: 13. CDR3: CASSYPLGQGLQTLHF. The CDR3 DNA is TGTGCCAGCAGTTACCCGTTGGGACAGGGCCTTCAGACCCTCCACTTT.

The chain links TRBV27 to TRBJ2-1; possible D gene TRBD2, 6 bases. The CDR3 runs 13 residues. The germline V and J ends were trimmed by 5 bases and 7 bases, with 12 bases remaining between them. Germline assignment: CDR1 MNHEY and CDR2 SMNVEV (reference sequence). CDR3 bases: TGTGCCAGCAGTCCCCTAGCGCGGAATGAGCAGTTCTTC. Protein product: CASSPLARNEQFF.

The rearrangement uses TRBV7-9 and TRBJ1-5; 10 bases map to TRBD1. J gave up 6 bases and V 5 bases, and 13 bases lay outside the gene matches. Germline V lookup: CDR1 SEHNR, CDR2 FQNEAQ (reference sequence). This CDR3 comprises 17 residues. In DNA form, the CDR3 reads TGTGCCAGCAGCATCGGGACAGGGGCAGTGGTGAGTCAGCCCCAGCATTTT. Protein: CASSIGTGAVVSQPQHF.